Detailed here is one T cell receptor (beta chain). Its antigen is not identified. Trimming took 5 bases from V and 3 from J, leaving 15 bases between them. Germline lookup yields CDR1 SGHRS and CDR2 YFSETQ. This CDR3 has 15 amino acids. Measured with immunoSEQ multiplex PCR; TCRdb has only the in-frame clones, and not every one. The table has about 130,000 clones, under 95% seen once; the top ten hold about 2.1%. The record originates from a study of T cell responses to AZD1222 COVID-19 vaccine. General study points: Just a handful of AZD1222 recipients tested seropositive at baseline. There were repertoire samples only from the period after the peak T cell response.

The sample in question was peripheral blood, obtained on day 0 of AZD1222 vaccination. This clonotype was sampled from an adult in good health. V and J are TRBV5-1 and TRBJ1-5; TRBD1 is a possible D gene (6 bases). The CDR3 spells CASRQARQDNQPQHF. As DNA, the CDR3 is TGCGCCAGCAGACAAGCTCGACAGGACAATCAGCCCCAGCATTTT. Supplemented by reference TRBV5-1 and TRBJ1-5, the full variable domain reads KAGVTQTPRYLIKTRGQQVTLSCSPISGHRSVSWYQQTPGQGLQFLFEYFSETQRNKGNFPGRFSGRQFSNSRSEMNVSTLELGDSALYLCASRQARQDNQPQHFGDGTRLSIL.